The rows below give T cell receptor beta chains drawn from one sample of a study of T cell changes during pregnancy in multiple sclerosis. Method: immunoSEQ multiplex PCR; TCRdb's copy keeps in-frame clones and lacks some. This table holds just under 65,000 clones, around 96% found once. The sequenced sample was CD8+ T cells from peripheral blood mononuclear cells, obtained after pregnancy. These receptor sequences come from a female donor with multiple sclerosis, enrolled in a pregnancy study. Each CDR3 is given with its conserved first and last residue. The D gene is left open where the match is weak. Only part of the rows carry a size: once, few, many, or a class if the clone is expanded.

>TRBD2|TRBJ2-3|TRBV6-5|.
CASSLMTGGADTQYF
TGTGCCAGCAGTTTGATGACGGGAGGGGCAGATACGCAGTATTTT
>.|TRBJ1-5|TRBV7-9|.
CASTISGGNQPQHF
TGTGCCAGCACCATCTCAGGGGGCAATCAGCCCCAGCATTTT
>TRBD1|TRBJ1-1|TRBV10-2|once
CASSGGQGGTEAFF
TGCGCCAGCAGTGGGGGACAGGGCGGCACTGAAGCTTTCTTT
>.|TRBJ2-1|TRBV7-2|.
CASSRTRDSYNEQFF
TGTGCCAGCAGCCGGACTCGCGACTCCTACAATGAGCAGTTCTTC
>TRBD1|TRBJ2-7|TRBV28|.
CASSLNPGTGASRNEQYF
TGTGCCAGCTCCCTTAACCCCGGGACAGGAGCCTCTCGGAACGAGCAGTACTTC
>TRBD2|TRBJ2-1|TRBV7-2|.
CASSYSLAGEQFF
TGCGCCAGCAGCTATAGTCTAGCGGGAGAACAGTTCTTC
>.|TRBJ2-3|TRBV9|.
CASSVSSRRPGHHSTDTQYF
TGTGCCAGCAGCGTATCATCGAGACGCCCGGGACACCATAGCACAGATACGCAGTATTTT
>.|TRBJ2-7|TRBV2|.
CASSELHRASGGGEQYF
TGTGCCAGCAGTGAACTACATCGGGCTAGCGGAGGGGGCGAGCAGTACTTC
>TRBD2|TRBJ2-5|TRBV7-2|.
CASSTEGLSGETQYF
TGTGCCAGCAGCACGGAGGGACTATCAGGAGAGACCCAGTACTTC
>.|TRBJ1-2|TRBV7-9|.
CASSLDKAPYGYTF
TGTGCCAGCAGCTTGGACAAGGCCCCATATGGCTACACCTTC
>.|TRBJ2-7|TRBV4-3|.
CASSQGTSPVYEQYF
TGCGCCAGCAGCCAGGGTACTAGCCCCGTCTACGAGCAGTACTTC
>.|TRBJ1-5|TRBV15|.
CATSPSQGADQPQHF
TGTGCCACCAGCCCCAGCCAAGGGGCGGACCAGCCCCAGCATTTT
>TRBD2|TRBJ2-7|TRBV27|.
CASSLSSGREGYEQYF
TGTGCCAGCAGTTTATCCTCGGGGCGGGAGGGGTACGAGCAGTACTTC
>.|TRBJ2-3|TRBV27|.
CASSPLAPPTDTQYF
TGTGCCAGCAGTCCTTTGGCCCCTCCCACAGATACGCAGTATTTT
>TRBD2|TRBJ2-7|TRBV27|.
CASSLVAGGYEQYF
TGTGCCAGCAGTTTGGTAGCGGGAGGCTACGAGCAGTACTTC
>TRBD1|TRBJ2-7|TRBV5-8|.
CASSLGGTGVGEQYF
TGTGCCAGCAGCTTGGGGGGGACAGGGGTAGGAGAGCAGTACTTC
>.|TRBJ1-2|TRBV28|.
CASSFRLEGDGVGGYTF
TGTGCCAGCAGTTTTCGTTTAGAGGGCGACGGTGTGGGGGGCTACACCTTC
>.|TRBJ2-7|TRBV10-3|.
CAIRADGYYYEQYF
TGTGCCATCAGAGCGGACGGCTATTACTACGAGCAGTACTTC
>TRBD1|TRBJ1-4|TRBV6-5|.
CASRGVGTGNEKLFF
TGTGCCAGCAGGGGGGTTGGGACAGGGAATGAAAAACTGTTTTTT
>.|TRBJ1-4|TRBV25-1|.
CASSEDWSLNEKLFF
TGTGCCAGCAGTGAGGATTGGAGCCTAAATGAAAAACTGTTTTTT
>TRBD1|TRBJ2-3|TRBV4-1|once
CASSQESGTGVTDTQYF
TGCGCCAGCAGCCAAGAGTCCGGGACAGGGGTCACAGATACGCAGTATTTT
>.|TRBJ2-3|TRBV2|.
CASSEGQGGADTQYF
TGTGCCAGCAGTGAAGGGCAGGGAGGCGCAGATACGCAGTATTTT
>TRBD1|TRBJ2-7|TRBV11-1|.
CASSFDPDRDIYYEQYF
TGTGCCAGCAGCTTTGATCCGGACAGGGACATATATTACGAGCAGTACTTC
>.|TRBJ1-1|TRBV5-3|.
CARSYHRAGNTEAFF
TGTGCCAGAAGCTACCACAGGGCGGGGAACACTGAAGCTTTCTTT
>.|TRBJ1-1|TRBV28|.
CASSLLSDRRAFF
TGTGCCAGCAGTTTATTGTCCGACAGAAGGGCTTTCTTT
>.|TRBJ1-1|TRBV7-9|.
CASSLATGENTEAFF
TGTGCCAGCAGCTTAGCTACAGGAGAGAACACTGAAGCTTTCTTT
>TRBD2|TRBJ2-7|TRBV19|.
CASSWTSGEAYEQYF
TGTGCCAGTAGCTGGACTAGCGGGGAAGCCTACGAGCAGTACTTC
>TRBD2|TRBJ2-3|TRBV19|.
CASSFGLADTQYF
TGTGCCAGTAGTTTCGGACTAGCAGATACGCAGTATTTT
>.|TRBJ2-7|TRBV23-1|.
CASTRWRDLDREAYEQYF
TGCGCCAGCACCCGATGGAGGGATCTTGACAGGGAGGCCTACGAGCAGTACTTC
>.|TRBJ2-3|TRBV6-5|once
CASSYSRRDLTDTQYF
TGTGCCAGCAGTTACTCGAGGCGGGACCTCACAGATACGCAGTATTTT
>TRBD1|TRBJ1-5|TRBV28|.
CAQRGQGQNQPQHF
TGTGCTCAGAGGGGACAGGGTCAAAATCAGCCCCAGCATTTT
>.|TRBJ2-1|TRBV11-3|.
CASKGQGLDEQFF
TGTGCCTCAAAAGGTCAGGGTCTGGATGAGCAGTTCTTC
>TRBD1|TRBJ1-5|TRBV19|.
CASSRSTGTGGYYSNQPQHF
TGTGCCAGTAGTAGAAGCACCGGGACAGGGGGATACTATAGCAATCAGCCCCAGCATTTT
>.|TRBJ1-5|TRBV2|.
CASSPANQPQHF
TGTGCCAGCAGTCCAGCGAATCAGCCCCAGCATTTT
>TRBD2|TRBJ2-1|TRBV29-1|once
CSVDSLAGGIYNEQFF
TGCAGCGTTGATTCCCTAGCGGGAGGGATATACAATGAGCAGTTCTTC
>TRBD2|TRBJ2-5|TRBV19|.
CASRSGRGGQETQYF
TGTGCCAGTAGGAGCGGGAGGGGAGGGCAAGAGACCCAGTACTTC
>TRBD2|TRBJ2-3|TRBV7-6|.
CASSLGWGLATDTQYF
TGTGCCAGCAGCTTAGGGTGGGGACTAGCCACAGATACGCAGTATTTT
>TRBD2|TRBJ2-7|TRBV7-8|.
CASSFPGTSGTTGYEQYF
TGTGCCAGCAGCTTCCCCGGGACTAGCGGGACTACGGGCTACGAGCAGTACTTC
>.|TRBJ2-1|TRBV11-3|.
CASSLVAHNEQFF
TGTGCCAGCAGCTTAGTCGCGCACAATGAGCAGTTCTTC
>.|TRBJ2-1|TRBV30|.
CAWSVASSHNEQFF
TGTGCCTGGAGTGTGGCTAGCTCCCACAATGAGCAGTTCTTC
>TRBD2|TRBJ2-1|TRBV19|few
CASSMGLAVDEQFF
TGTGCCAGTAGTATGGGACTAGCGGTCGATGAGCAGTTCTTC
>.|TRBJ2-3|TRBV7-9|.
CASSSRVDTQYF
TGTGCCAGCAGCTCCAGGGTAGATACGCAGTATTTT
>.|TRBJ2-7|TRBV28|.
CASSLGGTYEQYF
TGTGCCAGCAGTTTGGGCGGGACCTACGAGCAGTACTTC
>.|TRBJ2-3|TRBV5-5|.
CASSLLSGTDTQYF
TGTGCCAGCAGCTTACTTTCCGGCACAGATACGCAGTATTTT
>.|TRBJ1-5|TRBV5-5|.
CASSVVGGNQPQHF
TGTGCCAGCAGCGTTGTAGGGGGCAATCAGCCCCAGCATTTT
>TRBD1|TRBJ1-2|TRBV28|.
CASSLNRGYGYTF
TGTGCCAGCAGTTTGAACAGGGGATACGGCTACACCTTC
>.|TRBJ1-2|TRBV28|.
CASSAQGRDYGYTF
TGTGCCAGCAGTGCACAGGGCAGGGACTATGGCTACACCTTC
>TRBD2|TRBJ2-7|TRBV7-6|.
CASSLSPSGSSYEQYF
TGTGCCAGCAGCCTAAGCCCTAGCGGGAGCTCCTACGAGCAGTACTTC
>TRBD2|TRBJ2-7|TRBV28|.
CASSFALAGDHEQYF
TGTGCCAGCAGTTTTGCCCTAGCGGGAGACCACGAGCAGTACTTC
>.|TRBJ1-2|TRBV7-6|.
CASSLALGGHGYTF
TGTGCCAGCAGCTTAGCGTTGGGAGGCCATGGCTACACCTTC
>TRBD2|TRBJ2-1|TRBV9|.
CASSATGTSYNEQFF
TGTGCCAGCAGCGCCACCGGGACTAGCTACAATGAGCAGTTCTTC
>.|TRBJ2-5|TRBV6-6|.
CASSYFGFQETQYF
TGTGCCAGCAGTTACTTCGGGTTCCAAGAGACCCAGTACTTC
>.|TRBJ2-1|TRBV9|.
CASSESTTRDEQFF
TGTGCCAGCAGCGAATCCACGACTAGGGATGAGCAGTTCTTC
>TRBD1|TRBJ2-5|TRBV28|.
CASSPHYRGSGETQYF
TGTGCCAGCAGTCCCCATTACAGGGGGAGCGGGGAGACCCAGTACTTC
>TRBD1|TRBJ2-1|TRBV27|.
CASSRPGQFNEQFF
TGTGCCAGCAGTAGACCGGGACAGTTCAATGAGCAGTTCTTC
>TRBD2|TRBJ2-1|TRBV27|.
CASSPSGGGNEQFF
TGTGCCAGCAGTCCTAGCGGGGGGGGGAATGAGCAGTTCTTC
>TRBD2|TRBJ2-5|TRBV10-3|.
CAISEILAANPQETQYF
TGTGCCATCAGTGAAATCCTAGCGGCTAACCCGCAAGAGACCCAGTACTTC